This T cell receptor beta chain was obtained from a study of Ad26.COV2.S vaccination and SARS-CoV-2 variants. The overall study: Into the muscle, Ad26.COV2.S was dosed once or twice, 56 days apart.

Assay: immunoSEQ multiplex PCR; the TCRdb copy retains only in-frame clones and omits some. This table has some 340,000 clones, about 85% appearing once. Study-wide points: Compared with placebo recipients, vaccine recipients had higher spike-specific TCR breadth.

Treatment in this sample: 15 to 20 received Ad26.COV2.S at low or high dose, single or two shots; five or six received placebo; per-sample allocation not given. Collection of samples fell on day 63 after the first vaccine or placebo injection. Boston supplied an adult donor aged 18-55 years. Participants' vaccine, an Ad26 vector, delivered Wuhan-strain SARS-CoV-2 spike. Turning to this clone: Its antigen remains unknown.

The CDR3 loop spans 15 amino acids. Germline V gene data show CDR1 as SGHAT and CDR2 as FQNNGV. V was trimmed by 5 bases and J by 3 bases, leaving 13 bases between them. This chain joins TRBV11-2 and TRBJ2-2; the D gene is possibly TRBD2 (6 bases). This clonotype was sampled from a person aged 18-60 years who received the Ad26.COV2.S COVID-19 vaccine or a placebo. The input for sequencing was peripheral blood, taken in a trial of Ad26.COV2.S vaccine versus placebo. CDR3 sequence (DNA): TGTGCCAGCAGCCCCGGTTGGGGGGACACCGGGGAGCTGTTTTTT. Translation: CASSPGWGDTGELFF.